The clone carrying this TCR beta chain was found a few times. The target antigen is unknown. The data were taken from a study of glioma-infiltrating T cells. Overall study context: Samples included WHO grade II oligodendrogliomas or astrocytomas and initial-diagnosis grade IV glioblastomas. Presurgical dexamethasone in glioma patients lasted six or fewer days.

General observations from the study: Very few CDR3 sequences were shared between tissue and blood. Above-expected tissue-blood divergence occurred in all gliomas, most in low-grade ones.

Looked up from germline, CDR1 is SGHNT and CDR2 is YYREEE (reference sequence). The CDR3 is 15 amino acids. Trimming took off 7 bases at V and 5 bases at J, with 22 bases between the two ends. TCR alpha and beta CDR3 regions were amplified from RNA using iRepertoire nested multiplex PCR. TCRdb used MiXCR to reprocess the multiplex PCR reads, holding one entry per CDR3 protein. The sample lists 300,000 to 450,000 distinct CDR3 sequences, about 40% occurring once. The sequencing input was glioma tissue, nonneoplastic brain tissue, or PBMCs (not recorded which). The V call is TRBV5-4, the J call TRBJ2-7; no clear D gene. This receptor was identified in a human donor with low-grade glioma or glioblastoma, undergoing nonglioma brain surgery, or in good health (not recorded which). CDR3 coding DNA: TGTGCCAGCGCGGAGTGGGCAACCGGTGTGAACGAGCAGTACTTC. This translates into CASAEWATGVNEQYF.